Listed here are 5 T cell receptor beta chains from one sample, sequenced in a study of T cells and Merkel cell carcinoma outcomes. This table comes from immunoSEQ multiplex PCR, and its TCRdb copy is limited to in-frame clones, with some not included. The repertoire holds 4,000 to 6,000 clones, with around 84% as singletons. Input material: tumor tissue from Merkel cell carcinoma. Receptors originate from a human donor with Merkel cell carcinoma.

J is TRBJ2-7 and V is TRBV14, with 12 nucleotides matching TRBD1. The V gene's germline CDR1 is SGHDN and CDR2 FVKESK. With V trimmed by 5 bases and J by 2 bases, 10 bases remained unmatched. CDR3 size: 17 residues. CDR3 DNA: TGTGCCAGCAGCGCCCGGGACAGGGGGCTCGGGGCCTACGAGCAGTACTTC. It yields the protein CASSARDRGLGAYEQYF.

This chain links TRBV4-2 with TRBJ1-1; D is undetermined. CDR1 is LGHNA and CDR2 is YNFKEQ in the germline V gene. CDR3 size: 13 residues. Between the trimmed V and J ends, which lost 2 bases and 10 bases, there was a span of 14 bases. CDR3 sequence reads: CASSQIETFSAFF. In DNA, the CDR3 is TGTGCCAGCAGCCAAATAGAGACATTCTCAGCTTTCTTT.

The chain recombines TRBV7-9 with TRBJ2-1; TRBD2 aligns across 8 bases. The junction had 10 bases not matched to a gene; V was cut back by 7 bases and J by 5 bases. Germline CDR1 reads SEHNR; CDR2 reads FQNEAQ (reference sequence). This CDR3 contains 15 residues. This CDR3 reads CASNPSGRIDNEQFF. As DNA, the CDR3 is TGTGCCAGCAACCCCAGCGGGAGAATCGACAATGAGCAGTTCTTC. Together with reference TRBV7-9 and TRBJ2-1, the CDR3 gives the full variable domain: DTGVSQNPRHKITKRGQNVTFRCDPISEHNRLYWYRQTLGQGPEFLTYFQNEAQLEKSRLLSDRFSAERPKGSFSTLEIQRTEQGDSAMYLCASNPSGRIDNEQFFGPGTRLTVL.

This clone was recorded a few times. This CDR3 is also generated by other DNA sequences in the sample. The genes are TRBV10-3 and TRBJ2-1; 8 positions match TRBD1. Germline CDR1 reads ENHRY; CDR2 reads SYGVKD. Losses at the gene ends were 4 bases for V and 5 bases for J; bases not matched to a gene: 7. The CDR3 is made up of 15 amino acids. CDR3 in amino acids: CAISGDRDRNNEQFF. CDR3 DNA: TGTGCCATCAGTGGGGACCGGGACAGGAACAATGAGCAGTTCTTC.

CDR3 coding DNA: TGTGCCAGCAGTTTATTAGACAGCGGCTATGGCTACACCTTC. Translating it yields CASSLLDSGYGYTF. The chain recombines TRBV28 with TRBJ1-2; the D gene is possibly TRBD1 (5 bases). The CDR3 contains 14 residues. The V end lost 1 base, the J end lost 4 bases, and 10 bases lay between the germline ends. From germline, CDR1 is MDHEN and CDR2 SYDVKM.